This T cell receptor beta chain came from a study of cytomegalovirus exposure and HLA in healthy donors. Study information: An analysis done earlier identified almost 120 million unique TCR beta sequences from about 179 million T cells. Broader study findings: Earlier analysis looked at TCR beta V segments, and most were productive about 87% or about 30% of the time. Clonal expansion, a later analysis showed, was greater in HLA-associated TCR beta chains than in equally common others.

V was cut by 0 bases and J by 6 bases, with 15 bases left in between. The germline gives CDR1 SGDLS, CDR2 YYNGEE. The CDR3 has 15 amino acids. Of note for this clone: Its target is not known.

The PCR made use of 60 Vbeta and 13 Jbeta primers. Sequenced by immunoSEQ multiplex PCR; TCRdb stores in-frame clones only, minus some. Of 100,000 or so clones in the sample, 55% to 80% were seen once. This receptor was identified in a man in his forties or fifties in good health and CMV-seronegative. The V and J genes are TRBV9 and TRBJ1-1; a weak D match, TRBD1 (5 bases). Material: PBMCs. CDR3 DNA: TGTGCCAGCAGCGTAGCTGGCCAGGGCCTATCTGAAGCTTTCTTT. This translates into CASSVAGQGLSEAFF.